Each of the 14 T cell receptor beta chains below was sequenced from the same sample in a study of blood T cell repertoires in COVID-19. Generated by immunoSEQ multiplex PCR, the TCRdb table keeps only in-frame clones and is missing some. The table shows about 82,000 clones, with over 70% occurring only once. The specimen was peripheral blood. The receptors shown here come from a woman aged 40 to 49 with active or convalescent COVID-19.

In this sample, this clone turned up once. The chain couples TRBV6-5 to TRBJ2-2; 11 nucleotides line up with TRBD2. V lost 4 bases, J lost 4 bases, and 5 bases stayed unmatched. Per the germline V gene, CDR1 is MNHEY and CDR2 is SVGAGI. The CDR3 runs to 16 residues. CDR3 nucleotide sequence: TGTGCCAGCAGTTTCGTAGCGGGGGGGGGCACCGGGGAGCTGTTTTTT. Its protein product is CASSFVAGGGTGELFF.

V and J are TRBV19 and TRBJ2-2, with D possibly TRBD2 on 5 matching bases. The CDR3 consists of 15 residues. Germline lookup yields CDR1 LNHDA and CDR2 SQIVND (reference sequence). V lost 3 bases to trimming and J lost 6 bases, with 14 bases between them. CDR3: CASSIRVFSAGELFF. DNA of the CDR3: TGTGCCAGTAGTATCCGCGTATTTAGCGCCGGGGAGCTGTTTTTT.

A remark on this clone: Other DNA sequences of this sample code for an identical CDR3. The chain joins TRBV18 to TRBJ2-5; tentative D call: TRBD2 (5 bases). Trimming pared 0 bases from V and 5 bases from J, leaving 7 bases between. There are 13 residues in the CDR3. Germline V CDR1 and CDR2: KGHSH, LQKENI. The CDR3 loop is CASSPPTGETQYF. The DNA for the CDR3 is TGTGCCAGCTCACCACCGACGGGGGAGACCCAGTACTTC. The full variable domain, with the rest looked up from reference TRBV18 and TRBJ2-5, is NAGVMQNPRHLVRRRGQEARLRCSPMKGHSHVYWYRQLPEEGLKFMVYLQKENIIDESGMPKERFSAEFPKEGPSILRIQQVVRGDSAAYFCASSPPTGETQYFGPGTRLLVL.

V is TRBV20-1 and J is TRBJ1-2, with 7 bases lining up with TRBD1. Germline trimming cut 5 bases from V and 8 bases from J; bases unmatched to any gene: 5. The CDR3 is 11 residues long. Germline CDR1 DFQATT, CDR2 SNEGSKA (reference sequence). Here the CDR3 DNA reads TGCAGTGCTGACAGGGTGGGGGGCTACACCTTC. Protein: CSADRVGGYTF.

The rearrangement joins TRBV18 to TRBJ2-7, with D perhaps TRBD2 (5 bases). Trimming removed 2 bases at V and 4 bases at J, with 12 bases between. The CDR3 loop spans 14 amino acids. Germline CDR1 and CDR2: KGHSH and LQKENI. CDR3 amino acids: CASSPGGRTYEQYF. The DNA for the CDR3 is TGTGCCAGCTCACCAGGAGGAAGGACTTACGAGCAGTACTTC.

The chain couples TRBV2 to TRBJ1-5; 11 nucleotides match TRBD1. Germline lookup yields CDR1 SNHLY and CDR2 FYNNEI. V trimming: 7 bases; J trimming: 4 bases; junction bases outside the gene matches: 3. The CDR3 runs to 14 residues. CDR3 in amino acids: CASTGTGGNQPQHF. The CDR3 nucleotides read TGTGCCAGCACCGGGACAGGGGGTAATCAGCCCCAGCATTTT.

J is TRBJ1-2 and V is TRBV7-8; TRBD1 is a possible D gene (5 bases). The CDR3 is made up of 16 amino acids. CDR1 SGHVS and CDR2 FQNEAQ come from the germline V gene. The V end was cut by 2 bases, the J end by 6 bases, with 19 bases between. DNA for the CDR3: TGTGCCAGCAGCTTACGTTTGCGGCAGGGTTCAGATGGCTACACCTTC. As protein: CASSLRLRQGSDGYTF.

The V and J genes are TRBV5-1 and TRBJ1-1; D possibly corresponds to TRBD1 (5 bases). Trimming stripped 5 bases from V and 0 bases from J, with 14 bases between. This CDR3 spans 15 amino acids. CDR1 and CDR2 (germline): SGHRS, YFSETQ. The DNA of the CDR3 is TGCGCCAGCAGGCCACCAGGGATCATGAACACTGAAGCTTTCTTT. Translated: CASRPPGIMNTEAFF.

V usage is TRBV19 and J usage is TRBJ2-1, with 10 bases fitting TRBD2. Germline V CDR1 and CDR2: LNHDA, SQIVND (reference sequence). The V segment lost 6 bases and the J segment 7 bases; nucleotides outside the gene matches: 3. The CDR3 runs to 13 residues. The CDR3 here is CASRAGGLNEQFF. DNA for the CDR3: TGTGCCAGTAGAGCGGGAGGGCTTAATGAGCAGTTCTTC. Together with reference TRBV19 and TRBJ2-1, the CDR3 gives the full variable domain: DGGITQSPKYLFRKEGQNVTLSCEQNLNHDAMYWYRQDPGQGLRLIYYSQIVNDFQKGDIAEGYSVSREKKESFPLTVTSAQKNPTAFYLCASRAGGLNEQFFGPGTRLTVL.

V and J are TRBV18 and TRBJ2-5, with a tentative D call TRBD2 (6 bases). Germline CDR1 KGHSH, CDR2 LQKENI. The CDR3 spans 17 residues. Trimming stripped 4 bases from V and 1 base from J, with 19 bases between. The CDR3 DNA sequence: TGTGCCAGCTCACAAGGGAGCCGACTAGATCCCCAAGAGACCCAGTACTTC. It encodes CASSQGSRLDPQETQYF. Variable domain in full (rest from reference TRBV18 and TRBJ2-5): NAGVMQNPRHLVRRRGQEARLRCSPMKGHSHVYWYRQLPEEGLKFMVYLQKENIIDESGMPKERFSAEFPKEGPSILRIQQVVRGDSAAYFCASSQGSRLDPQETQYFGPGTRLLVL.

CDR3 in DNA: TGTGCCAGTAGTATATCCCGGGAGTCCCCTGAGCAGTTCTTC. It specifies CASSISRESPEQFF. The rearrangement uses TRBV19 and TRBJ2-1; a possible D gene is TRBD2 (6 bases). CDR1 LNHDA and CDR2 SQIVND come from the germline V gene (reference sequence). CDR3 length: 14 amino acids. V shed 2 bases and J shed 9 bases, with 14 bases lying between them.

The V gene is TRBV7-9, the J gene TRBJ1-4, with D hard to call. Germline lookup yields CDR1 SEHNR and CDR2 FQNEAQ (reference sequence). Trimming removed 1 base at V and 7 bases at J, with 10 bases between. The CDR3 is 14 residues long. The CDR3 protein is CASSLVLIGEKLFF. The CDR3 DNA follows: TGTGCCAGCAGCTTAGTTTTGATCGGTGAAAAACTGTTTTTT.

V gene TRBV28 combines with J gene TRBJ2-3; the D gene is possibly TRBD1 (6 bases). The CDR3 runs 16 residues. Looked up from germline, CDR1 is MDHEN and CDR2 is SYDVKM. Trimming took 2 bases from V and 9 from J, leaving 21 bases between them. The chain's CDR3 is CASSLPLVHRTGTQYF. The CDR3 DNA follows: TGTGCCAGCAGTTTACCCCTGGTACACCGCACAGGGACGCAGTATTTT.

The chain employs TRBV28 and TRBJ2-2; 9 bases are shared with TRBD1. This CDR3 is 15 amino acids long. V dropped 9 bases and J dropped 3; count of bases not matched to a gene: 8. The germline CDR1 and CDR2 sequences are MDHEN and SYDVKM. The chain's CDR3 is CASTPGQGYTGELFF. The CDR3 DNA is TGTGCCAGTACCCCGGGACAGGGATACACCGGGGAGCTGTTTTTT.